Below, 5 T cell receptor beta chains from the same sample are listed, as sequenced in a study of blood T cell repertoires in COVID-19. Produced via immunoSEQ multiplex PCR; TCRdb's table is partial and in-frame only. The sample carries about 380,000 clones, 88% recorded once. Specimen: PBMCs or T cells enriched from blood (not recorded which). The receptors originated from a young woman who had recovered from COVID-19.

CDR3: CASSDGNLENIQYF. CDR3 nucleotide sequence: TGTGCCAGCAGCGACGGGAATCTCGAAAACATTCAGTACTTC. The chain is built from TRBV11-3 and TRBJ2-4; D is perhaps TRBD2 (5 bases). This CDR3 is 14 amino acids long. The V end lost 5 bases, the J end lost 5 bases, and 13 bases lay between the germline ends. CDR1 SGHNT and CDR2 YENEEA come from the germline V gene.

The gene calls are TRBV12-3 or TRBV12-4 and TRBJ2-5; perhaps TRBD2 as D (6 bases). There are 13 residues in the CDR3. V was cut by 4 bases and J by 3 bases, with 9 bases left in between. The CDR3 is CASSSGLEETQYF. CDR3 coding DNA: TGTGCCAGCAGTTCGGGACTTGAAGAGACCCAGTACTTC.

The genes are TRBV11-3 and TRBJ2-3; 8 positions match TRBD2. The CDR3 covers 14 residues. Germline-derived CDR1 and CDR2 are SGHNT and YENEEA. V lost 5 bases, J lost 3 bases, and 4 bases stayed unmatched. The CDR3 DNA follows: TGTGCCAGCAGCCGGCGACTAGCGACAGATACGCAGTATTTT. It is translated as CASSRRLATDTQYF.

This clone was recorded only once. This chain uses TRBV9 with TRBJ1-6; D unclear. Trimming stripped 4 bases from V and 3 bases from J, with 8 bases between. Germline lookup yields CDR1 SGDLS and CDR2 YYNGEE. This CDR3 region has 14 residues. Here the CDR3 DNA reads TGTGCCAGCAGCCCTCCGGGCTATAATTCACCCCTCCACTTT. It encodes CASSPPGYNSPLHF.

The rearrangement joins TRBV4-2 to TRBJ1-2; D remains unclear. The V end was cut by 0 bases, the J end by 4 bases, with 12 bases between. CDR1 and CDR2 from the germline V gene are LGHNA and YNFKEQ. The CDR3 length is 15 residues. As DNA, the CDR3 is TGTGCCAGCAGCCAAGAGTTTGAGGTGGGCTATGGCTACACCTTC. Residues: CASSQEFEVGYGYTF.